This is a list of T cell receptor beta chains from one sample in a study of T cell changes during pregnancy in multiple sclerosis. Produced via immunoSEQ multiplex PCR; TCRdb's table is partial and in-frame only. The sample consists of some 60,000 clones, approximately 86% of them appearing once. Here the sequenced sample was CD4+ T cells from peripheral blood mononuclear cells, taken in the third trimester of pregnancy. These receptors came from a female donor with multiple sclerosis, enrolled in a pregnancy study. Each CDR3 is given with its conserved first and last residue. Fields, in order: V gene, clone size, J gene, D gene, CDR3 protein, CDR3 DNA. A D gene is named only where the DNA matches it firmly. The size entry is marked missing in some rows and otherwise reads once, few, many or a size class.

V: TRBV19
size: NA
J: TRBJ2-7
D: NA
CDR3: CASSMPGLSYYEQYF
DNA: TGTGCCAGTAGTATGCCGGGACTGAGCTACTATGAGCAGTACTTC

V: TRBV5-1
size: NA
J: TRBJ1-2
D: NA
CDR3: CASSLNAADNYGYTF
DNA: TGCGCCAGCAGCTTGAACGCAGCGGATAACTATGGCTACACCTTC

V: TRBV7-9
size: NA
J: TRBJ2-2
D: NA
CDR3: CASSSWQTGELFF
DNA: TGTGCCAGCAGCTCTTGGCAGACCGGGGAGCTGTTTTTT

V: TRBV7-2
size: once
J: TRBJ1-1
D: NA
CDR3: CASSLQGGSTEAFF
DNA: TGTGCCAGCAGCTTACAGGGTGGTAGCACTGAAGCTTTCTTT

V: TRBV13
size: NA
J: TRBJ2-3
D: TRBD1
CDR3: CASSPGTGGADTQYF
DNA: TGTGCCAGCAGCCCCGGGACAGGGGGCGCAGATACGCAGTATTTT

V: TRBV10-1
size: NA
J: TRBJ1-1
D: TRBD1
CDR3: CASSEEGQGLAFF
DNA: TGCGCCAGCAGTGAAGAGGGACAGGGGCTCGCTTTCTTT

V: TRBV27
size: NA
J: TRBJ2-2
D: TRBD2
CDR3: CASSLKGGFTGELFF
DNA: TGTGCCAGCAGTTTAAAGGGAGGGTTCACCGGGGAGCTGTTTTTT

V: TRBV6-5
size: few
J: TRBJ1-1
D: NA
CDR3: CASRRRQENTEAFF
DNA: TGTGCCAGCAGACGACGACAGGAGAACACTGAAGCTTTCTTT

V: TRBV5-1
size: NA
J: TRBJ2-5
D: NA
CDR3: CASSLGGTQETQYF
DNA: TGCGCCAGCAGCTTGGGTGGCACCCAAGAGACCCAGTACTTC

V: TRBV11-2
size: NA
J: TRBJ1-6
D: TRBD1
CDR3: CASRTDRNNSPLHF
DNA: TGTGCCAGCAGGACGGACAGGAATAATTCACCCCTCCACTTT

V: TRBV5-1
size: NA
J: TRBJ1-2
D: NA
CDR3: CASSSFLTGPHGYTF
DNA: TGCGCCAGCAGCTCTTTCCTAACTGGGCCCCATGGCTACACCTTC

V: TRBV10-2
size: NA
J: TRBJ1-1
D: TRBD1
CDR3: CASSESQGVAFF
DNA: TGCGCCAGCAGTGAGTCGCAGGGGGTTGCTTTCTTT

V: TRBV7-3
size: NA
J: TRBJ2-1
D: TRBD2
CDR3: CASSSGTSEYNEQFF
DNA: TGTGCCAGCAGCTCTGGGACTAGCGAGTACAATGAGCAGTTCTTC

V: TRBV10-3
size: NA
J: TRBJ1-2
D: TRBD1
CDR3: CAIRGTGMSGYTF
DNA: TGTGCCATCCGGGGGACAGGGATGAGCGGCTACACCTTC

V: TRBV14
size: few
J: TRBJ1-3
D: TRBD1
CDR3: CASSHRDSPRDTIYF
DNA: TGTGCCAGCAGCCACCGGGACAGTCCGCGGGACACCATATATTTT

V: TRBV9
size: once
J: TRBJ1-3
D: NA
CDR3: CASSQFEGSGNTIYF
DNA: TGTGCCAGCAGCCAATTCGAGGGCTCTGGAAACACCATATATTTT

V: TRBV19
size: once
J: TRBJ2-2
D: TRBD1
CDR3: CASSPGQVTGELFF
DNA: TGTGCCAGTAGTCCCGGACAGGTGACCGGGGAGCTGTTTTTT

V: TRBV19
size: NA
J: TRBJ1-2
D: TRBD1
CDR3: CASSMTPGQGVMGYTF
DNA: TGTGCCAGTAGCATGACCCCAGGGCAGGGGGTCATGGGCTACACCTTC

V: TRBV29-1
size: once
J: TRBJ1-1
D: NA
CDR3: CSVGHQGNTEAFF
DNA: TGCAGCGTTGGCCATCAGGGGAACACTGAAGCTTTCTTT

V: TRBV7-9
size: medium-sized
J: TRBJ1-5
D: NA
CDR3: CASSLDRGNQPQHF
DNA: TGTGCCAGCAGCTTAGACAGGGGCAATCAGCCCCAGCATTTT

V: TRBV7-8
size: once
J: TRBJ1-5
D: NA
CDR3: CASSLGGRGRGWQPQHF
DNA: TGTGCCAGCAGCTTAGGGGGGAGGGGCAGGGGATGGCAGCCCCAGCATTTT

V: TRBV29-1
size: NA
J: TRBJ2-5
D: NA
CDR3: CSGGTPQETQYF
DNA: TGCAGCGGTGGGACACCCCAAGAGACCCAGTACTTC

V: TRBV7-2
size: NA
J: TRBJ2-1
D: NA
CDR3: CASSLVGFRGALYEQFF
DNA: TGTGCCAGCAGCTTAGTCGGTTTTCGGGGGGCCTTGTATGAGCAGTTCTTC

V: TRBV9
size: NA
J: TRBJ2-3
D: TRBD2
CDR3: CASSVARGRDTDTQYF
DNA: TGTGCCAGCAGCGTAGCCCGCGGGAGGGACACAGATACGCAGTATTTT

V: TRBV9
size: NA
J: TRBJ1-1
D: NA
CDR3: CASSVAGPNTEAFF
DNA: TGTGCCAGCAGCGTAGCTGGGCCGAACACTGAAGCTTTCTTT

V: TRBV7-2
size: NA
J: TRBJ1-2
D: NA
CDR3: CASSLTIRGGYTF
DNA: TGTGCCAGCAGCTTAACCATCAGGGGTGGGTACACCTTC

V: TRBV7-2
size: NA
J: TRBJ1-1
D: NA
CDR3: CASSLYQGITEAFF
DNA: TGTGCCAGCAGCTTATATCAGGGGATCACTGAAGCTTTCTTT

V: TRBV19
size: NA
J: TRBJ2-2
D: NA
CDR3: CASRRGLTGELFF
DNA: TGTGCCAGTAGAAGGGGTTTGACCGGGGAGCTGTTTTTT

V: TRBV7-2
size: NA
J: TRBJ2-7
D: TRBD2
CDR3: CASSEQGGPNEQYF
DNA: TGTGCCAGCAGCGAGCAGGGAGGGCCTAACGAGCAGTACTTC

V: TRBV5-1
size: NA
J: TRBJ2-2
D: NA
CDR3: CASSPINTGELFF
DNA: TGCGCCAGCAGCCCTATAAACACCGGGGAGCTGTTTTTT

V: TRBV5-1
size: NA
J: TRBJ1-2
D: TRBD1
CDR3: CASSLDRGGYTF
DNA: TGCGCCAGCAGCCTGGACAGGGGAGGCTACACCTTC

V: TRBV5-6
size: NA
J: TRBJ2-2
D: NA
CDR3: CASSFGGRGTGELFF
DNA: TGTGCCAGCAGCTTCGGGGGGCGCGGGACCGGGGAGCTGTTTTTT

V: TRBV11-2
size: NA
J: TRBJ2-1
D: NA
CDR3: CASSSSGQRTFF
DNA: TGTGCCAGCAGCTCTTCTGGACAGAGAACTTTCTTC

V: TRBV5-1
size: NA
J: TRBJ2-7
D: NA
CDR3: CASSSTGTRITYEQYF
DNA: TGCGCCAGCAGCTCAACCGGGACAAGGATAACCTACGAGCAGTACTTC

V: TRBV5-1
size: NA
J: TRBJ1-5
D: TRBD1
CDR3: CASSFEGQPNQPQHF
DNA: TGCGCCAGCAGCTTCGAGGGACAGCCCAATCAGCCCCAGCATTTT

V: TRBV29-1
size: NA
J: TRBJ1-1
D: NA
CDR3: CSPRRVGNTEAFF
DNA: TGCAGCCCTCGGAGAGTGGGGAACACTGAAGCTTTCTTT

V: TRBV28
size: NA
J: TRBJ2-1
D: TRBD2
CDR3: CASSSGLVFTGVF
DNA: TGTGCCAGCAGTTCCGGACTAGTCTTTACGGGGGTCTTC

V: TRBV6-6
size: NA
J: TRBJ1-6
D: TRBD1
CDR3: CASSSYQGQGTSPLHF
DNA: TGTGCCAGCAGTTCATACCAAGGACAGGGGACTTCACCCCTCCACTTT

V: TRBV7-2
size: NA
J: TRBJ2-2
D: TRBD2
CDR3: CASSLAPWAGGQTGELFF
DNA: TGTGCCAGCAGCTTAGCGCCTTGGGCGGGGGGGCAAACCGGGGAGCTGTTTTTT

V: TRBV19
size: NA
J: TRBJ2-1
D: TRBD2
CDR3: CASSSIAGSYNEQFF
DNA: TGTGCCAGTAGTAGCATAGCGGGATCCTACAATGAACAGTTCTTC

V: TRBV4-1
size: NA
J: TRBJ2-7
D: NA
CDR3: CASSQDKWAGAYYEQYF
DNA: TGCGCCAGCAGCCAAGATAAGTGGGCAGGGGCGTACTACGAGCAGTACTTC

V: TRBV5-6
size: NA
J: TRBJ1-6
D: TRBD1
CDR3: CASSLGGAGGGNSPLHF
DNA: TGTGCCAGCAGCTTGGGCGGGGCAGGGGGCGGTAATTCACCCCTCCACTTT

V: TRBV5-8
size: NA
J: TRBJ2-3
D: NA
CDR3: CASSSGHRTTDTQYF
DNA: TGTGCCAGCAGCTCGGGACACCGAACCACAGATACGCAGTATTTT

V: TRBV19
size: once
J: TRBJ1-5
D: NA
CDR3: CASSGTGHQPQHF
DNA: TGTGCCAGTAGCGGTACAGGGCATCAGCCCCAGCATTTT

V: TRBV19
size: once
J: TRBJ1-2
D: TRBD1
CDR3: CASSRQGNYGYTF
DNA: TGTGCCAGTAGTCGACAGGGAAACTATGGCTACACCTTC

V: TRBV19
size: NA
J: TRBJ2-7
D: TRBD2
CDR3: CASSATSKKYEQYF
DNA: TGTGCCAGTAGCGCGACTAGCAAGAAATACGAGCAGTACTTC

V: TRBV10-1
size: NA
J: TRBJ2-3
D: TRBD2
CDR3: CASSEETTGGDTQYF
DNA: TGCGCCAGCAGTGAGGAAACGACGGGGGGGGATACGCAGTATTTT

V: TRBV5-8
size: NA
J: TRBJ1-3
D: NA
CDR3: CASSPLVGFSGNTIYF
DNA: TGTGCCAGCAGCCCCCTCGTTGGCTTCTCTGGAAACACCATATATTTT

V: TRBV19
size: NA
J: TRBJ1-1
D: TRBD1
CDR3: CASMVGQPNTEAFF
DNA: TGTGCCAGTATGGTGGGACAGCCGAACACTGAAGCTTTCTTT

V: TRBV30
size: few
J: TRBJ1-1
D: NA
CDR3: CAWSVMAGTEAFF
DNA: TGTGCCTGGAGTGTTATGGCGGGCACTGAAGCTTTCTTT

V: TRBV11-2
size: NA
J: TRBJ2-2
D: TRBD1
CDR3: CATHRDRVTGELFF
DNA: TGTGCCACCCACCGGGACAGGGTCACCGGGGAGCTGTTTTTT

V: TRBV19
size: NA
J: TRBJ2-3
D: TRBD2
CDR3: CASSIEAASGSFTDTQYF
DNA: TGTGCCAGTAGTATAGAGGCAGCTAGCGGGAGTTTTACAGATACGCAGTATTTT

V: TRBV6-1
size: once
J: TRBJ2-1
D: TRBD2
CDR3: CASSEAVAGGYNEQFF
DNA: TGTGCCAGCAGTGAAGCCGTAGCGGGGGGTTACAATGAGCAGTTCTTC

V: TRBV11-3
size: NA
J: TRBJ2-7
D: TRBD1
CDR3: CASTRTGPSICEQYF
DNA: TGTGCCAGCACACGGACAGGGCCTAGCATATGCGAGCAGTACTTC

V: TRBV11-1
size: NA
J: TRBJ1-3
D: NA
CDR3: CASSRGGAGNTIYF
DNA: TGTGCCAGCAGCCGAGGCGGGGCTGGAAACACCATATATTTT

V: TRBV13
size: NA
J: TRBJ2-3
D: NA
CDR3: CASSLGGSTDTQYF
DNA: TGTGCCAGCAGCTTAGGCGGGTCCACAGATACGCAGTATTTT